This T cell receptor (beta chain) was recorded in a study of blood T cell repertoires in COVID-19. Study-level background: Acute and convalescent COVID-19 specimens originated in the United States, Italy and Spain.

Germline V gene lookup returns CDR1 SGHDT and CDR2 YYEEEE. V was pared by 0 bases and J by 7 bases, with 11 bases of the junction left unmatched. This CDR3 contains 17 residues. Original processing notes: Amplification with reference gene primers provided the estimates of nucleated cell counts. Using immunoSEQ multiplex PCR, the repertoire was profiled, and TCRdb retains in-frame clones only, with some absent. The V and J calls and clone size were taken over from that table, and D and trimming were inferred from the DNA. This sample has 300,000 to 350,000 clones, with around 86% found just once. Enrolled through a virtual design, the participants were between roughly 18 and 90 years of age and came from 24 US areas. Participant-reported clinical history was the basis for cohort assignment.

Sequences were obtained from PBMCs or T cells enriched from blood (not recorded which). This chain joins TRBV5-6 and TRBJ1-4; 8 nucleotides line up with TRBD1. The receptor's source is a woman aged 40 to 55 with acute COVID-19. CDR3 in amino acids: CASSLDRRTGGGEKLFF. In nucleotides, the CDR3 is TGTGCCAGCAGCTTGGATCGGCGAACAGGGGGTGGTGAAAAACTGTTTTTT.